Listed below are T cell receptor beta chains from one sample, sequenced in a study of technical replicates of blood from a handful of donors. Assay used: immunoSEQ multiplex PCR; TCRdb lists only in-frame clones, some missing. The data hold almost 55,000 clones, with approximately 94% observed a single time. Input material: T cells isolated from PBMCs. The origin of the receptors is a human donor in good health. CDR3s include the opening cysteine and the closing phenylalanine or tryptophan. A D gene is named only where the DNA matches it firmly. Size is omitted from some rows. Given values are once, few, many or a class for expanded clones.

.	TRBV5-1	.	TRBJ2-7	CASSPLQGGGGEQYF	TGCGCCAGCAGCCCCCTTCAGGGTGGGGGAGGCGAGCAGTACTTC
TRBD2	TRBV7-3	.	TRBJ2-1	CASSDSGGPFGEQFF	TGTGCCAGCAGCGATAGCGGGGGGCCCTTTGGAGAGCAGTTCTTC
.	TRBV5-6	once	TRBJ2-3	CASSLVSADLGADTQYF	TGTGCCAGCAGCTTGGTGTCCGCGGATCTCGGGGCAGATACGCAGTATTTT
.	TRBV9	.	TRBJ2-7	CASSVSGTYSYEQYF	TGTGCCAGCAGCGTATCCGGGACATATTCCTACGAGCAGTACTTC
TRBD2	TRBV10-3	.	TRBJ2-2	CAIGSGGRVTGELFF	TGTGCCATCGGCAGTGGGGGGAGGGTCACCGGGGAGCTGTTTTTT
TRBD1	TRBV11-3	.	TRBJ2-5	CASSLGTGGRETQYF	TGTGCCAGCAGCTTAGGGACAGGGGGACGAGAGACCCAGTACTTC
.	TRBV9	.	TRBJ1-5	CASSAGDSNQPQHF	TGTGCCAGCAGCGCCGGTGATAGCAATCAGCCCCAGCATTTT
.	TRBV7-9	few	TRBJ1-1	CASRSLRAFF	TGTGCCAGCAGGTCGTTGCGAGCTTTCTTT
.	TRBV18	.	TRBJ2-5	CASSSYIEGETQYF	TGTGCCAGCTCATCCTACATTGAGGGAGAGACCCAGTACTTC
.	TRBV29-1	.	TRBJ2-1	CSVDNSQGTGSGGPPSEQFF	TGCAGCGTTGATAACAGTCAGGGAACGGGTTCGGGCGGTCCCCCGTCGGAGCAGTTCTTC
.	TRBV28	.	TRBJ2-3	CASSLNPRRPSTDTQYF	TGTGCCAGCAGTTTAAACCCTCGGAGGCCTAGCACAGATACGCAGTATTTT
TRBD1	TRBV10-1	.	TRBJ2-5	CASSLGQARQETQYF	TGCGCCAGCAGCCTAGGACAGGCCCGACAAGAGACCCAGTACTTC
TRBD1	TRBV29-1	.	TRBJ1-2	CSVVRQGDGYTF	TGCAGCGTAGTTCGACAGGGGGATGGCTACACCTTC
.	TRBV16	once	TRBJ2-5	CASSQNSAGRETQYF	TGTGCCAGCAGCCAAAACTCGGCGGGGCGGGAGACCCAGTACTTC
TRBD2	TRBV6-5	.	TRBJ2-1	CASSFSGGDGQFF	TGTGCCAGCAGCTTTAGCGGGGGAGACGGGCAGTTCTTC
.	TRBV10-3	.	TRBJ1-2	CAISEAGTGYTF	TGTGCCATCAGTGAGGCAGGAACTGGCTACACCTTC
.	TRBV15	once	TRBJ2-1	CATSSRGGGLYNEQFF	TGTGCCACCAGCAGCCGTGGGGGGGGCTTGTACAATGAGCAGTTCTTC
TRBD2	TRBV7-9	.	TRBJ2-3	CASSGQLISGASTDTQYF	TGTGCCAGCAGCGGACAACTTATTAGCGGGGCTAGCACAGATACGCAGTATTTT
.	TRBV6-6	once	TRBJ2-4	CASSYGEDIQYF	TGTGCCAGCAGTTACGGGGAGGACATTCAGTACTTC
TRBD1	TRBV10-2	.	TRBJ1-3	CASSEVYRGLGNTIYF	TGCGCCAGCAGTGAGGTCTACAGGGGGCTCGGAAACACCATATATTTT
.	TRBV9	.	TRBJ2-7	CASSRQHGGLPTEQYF	TGTGCCAGCAGCCGACAACATGGGGGCTTACCAACCGAGCAGTACTTC
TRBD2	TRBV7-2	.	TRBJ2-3	CASSLVGSGSFGDTQYF	TGTGCCAGCAGCTTAGTTGGTAGCGGGAGCTTTGGAGATACGCAGTATTTT
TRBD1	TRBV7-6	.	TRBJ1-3	CASSSTGTVGNTIYF	TGTGCCAGCAGCTCCACCGGGACAGTGGGAAACACCATATATTTT
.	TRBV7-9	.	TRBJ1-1	CASTLRENTEAFF	TGTGCCAGCACTTTGAGGGAGAACACTGAAGCTTTCTTT
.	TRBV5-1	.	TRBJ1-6	CASSQDSNSPLHF	TGCGCCAGCAGCCAGGACAGTAATTCACCCCTCCACTTT